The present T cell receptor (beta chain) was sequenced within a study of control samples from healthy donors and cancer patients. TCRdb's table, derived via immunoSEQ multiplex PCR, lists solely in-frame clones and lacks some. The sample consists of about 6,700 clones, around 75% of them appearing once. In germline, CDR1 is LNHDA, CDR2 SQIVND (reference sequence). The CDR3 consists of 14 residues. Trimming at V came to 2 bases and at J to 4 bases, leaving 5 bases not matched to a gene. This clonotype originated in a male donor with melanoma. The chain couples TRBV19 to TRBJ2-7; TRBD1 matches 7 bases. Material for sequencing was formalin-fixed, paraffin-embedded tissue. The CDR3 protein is CASSIKRGLYEQYF. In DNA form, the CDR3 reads TGTGCCAGTAGTATAAAAAGGGGGCTATACGAGCAGTACTTC. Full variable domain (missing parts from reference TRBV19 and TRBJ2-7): DGGITQSPKYLFRKEGQNVTLSCEQNLNHDAMYWYRQDPGQGLRLIYYSQIVNDFQKGDIAEGYSVSREKKESFPLTVTSAQKNPTAFYLCASSIKRGLYEQYFGPGTRLTVT.